These T cell receptor beta chains were read from a single sample in a study of T cell responses to AZD1222 COVID-19 vaccine. The data were produced by immunoSEQ multiplex PCR, yet TCRdb's version contains in-frame clones alone and is incomplete. The table includes about 130,000 clones, 93% detected once. Sequenced here: peripheral blood, sampled on day 0 of AZD1222 vaccination. The receptors were sampled from an adult in good health. CDR3s include the opening cysteine and the closing phenylalanine or tryptophan. D genes are given only for firm matches. Part of the rows lack a size; the others show once, few, many or a class for expanded clones.

D: TRBD2
length: 18
J: TRBJ2-1
V: TRBV7-6
size: .
DNA: TGTGCCAGCAGCTTAGGGGGAATTAGCGGGAGGCGCAACAATGAGCAGTTCTTC
CDR3: CASSLGGISGRRNNEQFF

D: .
length: 13
J: TRBJ2-3
V: TRBV4-2
size: .
DNA: TGTGCCAGCAGCCCCCAGCCAGGGGATACGCAGTATTTT
CDR3: CASSPQPGDTQYF

D: .
length: 14
J: TRBJ2-7
V: TRBV5-1
size: few
DNA: TGCGCCAGCAGCACTTCCGGGACCACAGGGGAGCAGTACTTC
CDR3: CASSTSGTTGEQYF

D: .
length: 11
J: TRBJ1-1
V: TRBV6-5
size: .
DNA: TGTGCCAGCAGTTATTCCAACCAAGCTTTCTTT
CDR3: CASSYSNQAFF

D: .
length: 15
J: TRBJ1-2
V: TRBV7-2
size: .
DNA: TGTGCCAGCAGCTTAGTGTCCGCGGACCTCTATGGCTACACCTTC
CDR3: CASSLVSADLYGYTF

D: .
length: 12
J: TRBJ1-5
V: TRBV30
size: .
DNA: TGTGCCTGGGGAAGGTTGGGTCAGCCCCAGCATTTT
CDR3: CAWGRLGQPQHF

D: .
length: 12
J: TRBJ2-3
V: TRBV7-7
size: .
DNA: TGTGCCAGCAGTGCAGAGGGGAATACGCAGTATTTT
CDR3: CASSAEGNTQYF

D: .
length: 14
J: TRBJ1-3
V: TRBV5-1
size: once
DNA: TGCGCCAGTTGGGACGGGAACTCCGGAAACACCATATATTTT
CDR3: CASWDGNSGNTIYF

D: .
length: 17
J: TRBJ2-1
V: TRBV5-6
size: .
DNA: TGTGCCAGCAGCTCCCCGGGACCCAAGAGCTCCTACAATGAGCAGTTCTTC
CDR3: CASSSPGPKSSYNEQFF

D: .
length: 16
J: TRBJ1-2
V: TRBV28
size: .
DNA: TGTGCCAGCAGTCGAATTCCCGGGCCCTTCCCTCGGGGCTACACCTTC
CDR3: CASSRIPGPFPRGYTF

D: TRBD1
length: 12
J: TRBJ1-2
V: TRBV2
size: few
DNA: TGTGCCAGCAGACAGGGGACGATTGGCTACACCTTC
CDR3: CASRQGTIGYTF

D: .
length: 13
J: TRBJ1-5
V: TRBV2
size: once
DNA: TGTGCCAGCAGTCAGGAAGTCAATCAGCCCCAGCATTTT
CDR3: CASSQEVNQPQHF

D: .
length: 13
J: TRBJ2-7
V: TRBV6-5
size: .
DNA: TGTGCCAGCAGTTACTCGACGGAAAGCGAGCAGTACTTC
CDR3: CASSYSTESEQYF

D: TRBD2
length: 16
J: TRBJ2-1
V: TRBV19
size: .
DNA: TGTGCCAGTAGTCCGCTGGGACTAGCGGGAGGAGAGGAGCAGTTCTTC
CDR3: CASSPLGLAGGEEQFF

D: .
length: 14
J: TRBJ2-2
V: TRBV3-1/TRBV3-2
size: .
DNA: TGTGCCAGCAGCCAAGAAGGTGGGACCGGGGAGCTGTTTTTT
CDR3: CASSQEGGTGELFF

D: TRBD1
length: 17
J: TRBJ1-1
V: TRBV19
size: .
DNA: TGTGCCAGTAGTACCCGCACCGGGACAGGGGGTTGGACTGAAGCTTTCTTT
CDR3: CASSTRTGTGGWTEAFF

D: TRBD1
length: 14
J: TRBJ1-6
V: TRBV6-2/TRBV6-3
size: .
DNA: TGTGCCAGCAGTGTCGACAGGGGGCCTTCACCCCTCCACTTT
CDR3: CASSVDRGPSPLHF

D: .
length: 16
J: TRBJ1-5
V: TRBV28
size: .
DNA: TGTGCCAGCAGTTTGACCGACAGAATGGGCAATCAGCCCCAGCATTTT
CDR3: CASSLTDRMGNQPQHF

D: .
length: 14
J: TRBJ1-1
V: TRBV10-3
size: .
DNA: TGTGCCATCAGTGACCCCGATGGGAACACTGAAGCTTTCTTT
CDR3: CAISDPDGNTEAFF

D: .
length: 14
J: TRBJ1-5
V: TRBV11-2
size: .
DNA: TGTGCCAGCAGCTTAGAGGGCAGGTTTGGGCCCCAGCATTTT
CDR3: CASSLEGRFGPQHF

D: .
length: 13
J: TRBJ1-1
V: TRBV2
size: .
DNA: TGTGCCAGCCTTCTCAGGGAGAACACTGAAGCTTTCTTT
CDR3: CASLLRENTEAFF

D: TRBD1
length: 13
J: TRBJ1-2
V: TRBV10-3
size: .
DNA: TGTGCCATGGCGACAGGGGGCGGATATGGCTACACCTTC
CDR3: CAMATGGGYGYTF

D: TRBD1
length: 16
J: TRBJ2-3
V: TRBV9
size: .
DNA: TGTGCCAGCGGACATCGACAGGGGGCGGTATCAGATACGCAGTATTTT
CDR3: CASGHRQGAVSDTQYF

D: .
length: 14
J: TRBJ1-1
V: TRBV25-1
size: .
DNA: TGTGCCAGCAGTGAAAGGCAGGGAGGGCCTGAAGCTTTCTTT
CDR3: CASSERQGGPEAFF

D: .
length: 15
J: TRBJ2-3
V: TRBV6-2/TRBV6-3
size: .
DNA: TGTGCCAGCAGTTACTCCCGCAGAAGCACAGATACGCAGTATTTT
CDR3: CASSYSRRSTDTQYF

D: TRBD1
length: 17
J: TRBJ2-1
V: TRBV6-1
size: .
DNA: TGTGCCAGCAGTGAAGCCCCATCCGGGACAGGGGTCGATGAGCAGTTCTTC
CDR3: CASSEAPSGTGVDEQFF

D: .
length: 13
J: TRBJ1-1
V: TRBV7-9
size: .
DNA: TGTGCCAGCAGCTTAATGGAGAACACTGAAGCTTTCTTT
CDR3: CASSLMENTEAFF

D: TRBD2
length: 19
J: TRBJ2-1
V: TRBV3-1/TRBV3-2
size: .
DNA: TGTGCCAGCAGCCAGGCCACGGCTAGCGGGAGGGCCTTGGGACATGAGCAGTTCTTC
CDR3: CASSQATASGRALGHEQFF

D: .
length: 15
J: TRBJ1-1
V: TRBV6-5
size: once
DNA: TGTGCCAGCAGTTACTCGCCAGGGAGTCCCACTGAAGCTTTCTTT
CDR3: CASSYSPGSPTEAFF